The 27 T cell receptor beta chains below all came from one sample that was sequenced in a study of blood T cell repertoires in COVID-19. The repertoire was sequenced with immunoSEQ multiplex PCR; TCRdb's copy has only in-frame clones and lacks some. The sample carries about 60,000 clones, about nine tenths recorded once. The source material was peripheral blood. The source of these receptors is a human donor in a cohort sampled during active COVID-19.

This chain connects TRBV27 to TRBJ1-1, with D tentatively TRBD1 (5 bases). CDR3 length: 15 amino acids. V gave up 6 bases and J gave up 1 base, with 15 bases separating them. Germline lookup yields CDR1 MNHEY and CDR2 SMNVEV (reference sequence). CDR3 residues: CASSYGSQGNTEAFF. DNA of the CDR3: TGTGCCAGCAGCTACGGGAGCCAGGGGAACACTGAAGCTTTCTTT.

The chain recombines TRBV5-1 with TRBJ2-7; D is possibly TRBD2 (6 bases). The germline gives CDR1 SGHRS, CDR2 YFSETQ. Trimming took off 2 bases at V and 5 bases at J, with 17 bases between the two ends. The CDR3 is made up of 15 amino acids. The CDR3 reads CASSLGAGGLDEQYF. Written as DNA, the CDR3 is TGCGCCAGCAGCTTAGGGGCCGGGGGTCTAGACGAGCAGTACTTC.

This clone was recorded a few times. The chain couples TRBV19 to TRBJ1-5, with D perhaps TRBD1 (6 bases). CDR3 length equals 15 residues. Trimming took off 5 bases at V and 0 bases at J, with 11 bases between the two ends. The germline V gene encodes CDR1 LNHDA and CDR2 SQIVND (reference sequence). The DNA of the CDR3 is TGTGCCAGTAGTGGGACACCGTATAGCAATCAGCCCCAGCATTTT. Its protein is CASSGTPYSNQPQHF. Looking up the rest from reference TRBV19 and TRBJ1-5 gives the full variable domain: DGGITQSPKYLFRKEGQNVTLSCEQNLNHDAMYWYRQDPGQGLRLIYYSQIVNDFQKGDIAEGYSVSREKKESFPLTVTSAQKNPTAFYLCASSGTPYSNQPQHFGDGTRLSIL.

V is TRBV6-4 and J is TRBJ2-5; 9 nucleotides align to TRBD1. The V gene's germline CDR1 is MRHNA and CDR2 SNTAGT. V lost 6 bases to trimming and J lost 5 bases; unmatched junction nucleotides: 7. The CDR3 is 14 residues long. CDR3 DNA: TGTGCCAGCAGAAGGGACAGGGAAGCGGAGACCCAGTACTTC. Translating it yields CASRRDREAETQYF.

The chain recombines TRBV19 with TRBJ1-1; D is unresolved. V lost 5 bases, J lost 4 bases, and 17 bases lay in between. This CDR3 has 15 residues. The germline V gene encodes CDR1 LNHDA and CDR2 SQIVND (reference sequence). The CDR3 DNA follows: TGTGCCAGTAGTGTAGCTCCGGGTGCGACCACTGAAGCTTTCTTT. Protein: CASSVAPGATTEAFF.

The rearrangement uses TRBV19 and TRBJ1-5; D ambiguous. Looked up from germline, CDR1 is LNHDA and CDR2 is SQIVND (reference sequence). V was trimmed by 5 bases and J by 3 bases, leaving 8 bases between them. The CDR3 spans 13 residues. CDR3 amino acids: CASSLQNNQPQHF. The CDR3 coding sequence is TGTGCCAGTAGTCTACAGAACAATCAGCCCCAGCATTTT. The full variable domain, rest sourced from reference TRBV19 and TRBJ1-5, is DGGITQSPKYLFRKEGQNVTLSCEQNLNHDAMYWYRQDPGQGLRLIYYSQIVNDFQKGDIAEGYSVSREKKESFPLTVTSAQKNPTAFYLCASSLQNNQPQHFGDGTRLSIL.

This clone was detected only a few times. V usage is TRBV4-3 and J usage is TRBJ2-1; 7 nucleotides agree with TRBD2. Germline V gene sequence: CDR1 LGHNA, CDR2 YSLEER. Trimming cost V 3 bases and J 7 bases; bases outside gene matches: 6. The CDR3 length is 14 residues. The DNA for the CDR3 is TGCGCCAGCAGCCACACTGCACTAGCGAATGAGCAGTTCTTC. Amino acid sequence: CASSHTALANEQFF.

Points on this clone: A much larger clone sits a single nucleotide away, making a read error possible. This sample includes further DNA sequences coding for the same CDR3. This chain connects TRBV5-1 to TRBJ1-1, with a weak D call TRBD1 (6 bases). V lost 4 bases and J lost 2, with 9 bases in between. This CDR3 region has 13 residues. CDR1 and CDR2 (germline): SGHRS, YFSETQ. CDR3 sequence (DNA): TGCGCCAGCAGCATGACAGGTAACACTGAAGCTTTCTTT. Its protein product is CASSMTGNTEAFF.

The sample holds one count of this clone. This sequence joins TRBV7-8 and TRBJ2-3; weak D call: TRBD1 (6 bases). This CDR3 is built from 14 residues. V was pared by 6 bases and J by 5 bases, with 15 bases between. Germline CDR1 SGHVS, CDR2 FQNEAQ. The CDR3 loop reads CASSYRQVGDTQYF. In DNA, the CDR3 is TGTGCCAGCAGTTACCGACAGGTTGGAGATACGCAGTATTTT. The full variable domain, its missing parts supplied by reference TRBV7-8 and TRBJ2-3, is GAGVSQSPRYKVAKRGQDVALRCDPISGHVSLFWYQQALGQGPEFLTYFQNEAQLDKSGLPSDRFFAERPEGSVSTLKIQRTQQEDSAVYLCASSYRQVGDTQYFGPGTRLTVL.

The chain couples TRBV7-2 to TRBJ1-2; D possibly corresponds to TRBD1 (6 bases). The CDR3 runs 13 residues. Germline-derived CDR1 and CDR2 are SGHTA and FQGNSA. The ends were cut back, 1 base at V and 5 bases at J, with 8 bases in the middle. CDR3 coding DNA: TGTGCCAGCAGCTTAGTACAGGGTTATGGCTACACCTTC. Protein sequence: CASSLVQGYGYTF.

V usage is TRBV20-1 and J usage is TRBJ2-1; D unclear. Trimming cost V 3 bases and J 3 bases, with 9 bases left between them. The CDR3 has 13 residues. Germline V gene data show CDR1 as DFQATT and CDR2 as SNEGSKA (reference sequence). The CDR3 bases are TGCAGTGCTAGTAGGAGTTTCTACAATGAGCAGTTCTTC. Protein sequence: CSASRSFYNEQFF.

The chain employs TRBV10-2 and TRBJ2-3; 7 bases are a match to TRBD1. The germline CDR1 and CDR2 sequences are WSHSY and SAAADI. With 7 bases clipped from V and 2 bases from J, the junction kept 9 bases outside the gene matches. The CDR3 length is 15 residues. The CDR3 DNA sequence: TGCGCCAGCACCGATACAGGGGAATTCACAGATACGCAGTATTTT. It specifies CASTDTGEFTDTQYF.

V and J are TRBV5-1 and TRBJ2-7; weak D call: TRBD1 (6 bases). V dropped 7 bases and J dropped 1 base, with 18 bases sitting between them. The CDR3 sequence is 15 residues long. Germline assignment: CDR1 SGHRS and CDR2 YFSETQ. This CDR3 is CASGRDKTASYEQYF. The CDR3 DNA sequence: TGCGCCAGCGGTCGGGACAAAACCGCGTCCTACGAGCAGTACTTC. Combining the CDR3 with reference TRBV5-1 and TRBJ2-7 gives the whole variable domain KAGVTQTPRYLIKTRGQQVTLSCSPISGHRSVSWYQQTPGQGLQFLFEYFSETQRNKGNFPGRFSGRQFSNSRSEMNVSTLELGDSALYLCASGRDKTASYEQYFGPGTRLTVT.

The genes are TRBV13 and TRBJ1-4, with 9 positions matching TRBD1. CDR1 and CDR2 from the germline V gene are PRHDT and FYEKMQ (reference sequence). This CDR3 has 13 residues. The V gene end was trimmed by 8 bases and the J gene end by 4 bases; junction bases not matched to a gene: 2. Here the CDR3 reads CASGDRVNEKLFF. The CDR3 DNA is TGTGCCAGCGGGGACAGGGTTAATGAAAAACTGTTTTTT. Looking up the rest from reference TRBV13 and TRBJ1-4 gives the full variable domain: AAGVIQSPRHLIKEKRETATLKCYPIPRHDTVYWYQQGPGQDPQFLISFYEKMQSDKGSIPDRFSAQQFSDYHSELNMSSLELGDSALYFCASGDRVNEKLFFGSGTQLSVL.

The rearrangement joins TRBV28 to TRBJ1-1, with D maybe TRBD1 (5 bases). CDR1 and CDR2 from the germline V gene are MDHEN and SYDVKM. Trimming left V 9 bases short and J 7 bases short, with 15 bases between. The CDR3 length is 12 residues. CDR3 DNA: TGTGCCAGTTCATCAGGGATTCTTGAAGCTTTCTTT. This sequence encodes CASSSGILEAFF.

The V call is TRBV6-2 or TRBV6-3, the J call TRBJ2-7, with D perhaps TRBD2 (5 bases). The germline gives CDR1 MNHEY, CDR2 SVGEGT. V lost 2 bases to trimming and J lost 2 bases, with 13 bases between them. The CDR3 sequence is 15 residues long. CDR3 coding DNA: TGTGCCAGCAGTTACGTGGGAGACGCGGCCTACGAGCAGTACTTC. As protein: CASSYVGDAAYEQYF.

The chain employs TRBV28 and TRBJ2-3; TRBD1 matches at 8 bases. This CDR3 region has 18 residues. J lost 4 bases, V lost 2 bases, and 14 bases had no gene match. Germline V gene data show CDR1 as MDHEN and CDR2 as SYDVKM. The CDR3 DNA reads TGTGCCAGCAGTTTAGCCGGTGGCGTCAGGGGGCTGGCAGATACGCAGTATTTT. As protein: CASSLAGGVRGLADTQYF. The complete variable domain, with remaining parts taken from reference TRBV28 and TRBJ2-3, reads DVKVTQSSRYLVKRTGEKVFLECVQDMDHENMFWYRQDPGLGLRLIYFSYDVKMKEKGDIPEGYSVSREKKERFSLILESASTNQTSMYLCASSLAGGVRGLADTQYFGPGTRLTVL.

The V gene is TRBV19, the J gene TRBJ1-5; no clear D. The germline V gene has CDR1 LNHDA and CDR2 SQIVND (reference sequence). Trimming pared 5 bases from V and 1 base from J, leaving 12 bases between. CDR3 length: 15 residues. The CDR3 coding sequence is TGTGCCAGTAGTCCGGGGTCCCGGAGCAATCAGCCCCAGCATTTT. Protein product: CASSPGSRSNQPQHF.

This clone was seen once. The gene calls are TRBV2 and TRBJ2-5; 7 nucleotides line up with TRBD1. Germline lookup yields CDR1 SNHLY and CDR2 FYNNEI. After removal of 8 bases from V and 4 bases from J, the junction contained 10 bases not matched to a gene. The CDR3 loop spans 14 amino acids. The CDR3 loop is CASSTDRTGETQYF. CDR3 DNA: TGTGCCAGCTCTACTGACCGGACAGGAGAGACCCAGTACTTC.

The chain joins TRBV2 to TRBJ2-2; D is ambiguous. This CDR3 spans 13 amino acids. The V gene lost 5 bases and the J gene lost 5 bases, with 9 bases spanning the gap. Germline V gene sequence: CDR1 SNHLY, CDR2 FYNNEI. The CDR3 sequence is CASSWLETGELFF. The CDR3 nucleotides are TGTGCCAGCAGTTGGCTAGAGACCGGGGAGCTGTTTTTT. The full variable domain, its missing parts supplied by reference TRBV2 and TRBJ2-2, is EPEVTQTPSHQVTQMGQEVILRCVPISNHLYFYWYRQILGQKVEFLVSFYNNEISEKSEIFDDQFSVERPDGSNFTLKIRSTKLEDSAMYFCASSWLETGELFFGEGSRLTVL.

The chain carries TRBV9 and TRBJ1-3; a possible D gene is TRBD1 (5 bases). Germline CDR1 reads SGDLS; CDR2 reads YYNGEE. Trimming took off 2 bases at V and 3 bases at J, with 18 bases between the two ends. The CDR3 loop spans 17 amino acids. The CDR3 spells CASSVGSPGLGGNTIYF. DNA for the CDR3: TGTGCCAGCAGCGTCGGGAGTCCGGGACTAGGTGGAAACACCATATATTTT.

V and J are TRBV5-4 and TRBJ2-4; D possibly corresponds to TRBD1 (6 bases). Germline V CDR1 and CDR2: SGHNT, YYREEE (reference sequence). The CDR3 is 15 amino acids. Trimming removed 0 bases from V and 0 bases from J, with 7 bases in between. The CDR3 nucleotides read TGTGCCAGCAGCTTGGAACAGGGAGCCAAAAACATTCAGTACTTC. Translated, it gives CASSLEQGAKNIQYF.

This chain uses TRBV9 with TRBJ2-3; 9 nucleotides line up with TRBD2. CDR1 is SGDLS and CDR2 is YYNGEE in the germline V gene. This CDR3 has 15 amino acids. After removal of 4 bases from V and 1 base from J, the junction contained 4 bases not matched to a gene. The CDR3 coding sequence is TGTGCCAGCAGCTCGGAGCGGGAGGGCACAGATACGCAGTATTTT. Protein product: CASSSEREGTDTQYF.

The rearrangement uses TRBV5-5 and TRBJ2-5, with 11 bases identical to TRBD2. CDR3 size: 17 residues. Per germline, CDR1 SGHKS and CDR2 YYEKEE (reference sequence). The V segment lost 2 bases and the J segment 4 bases; nucleotides outside the gene matches: 10. The CDR3 DNA is TGTGCCAGCAGCTTCGGCAGTAGCGGGGGGGCCAGAGAGACCCAGTACTTC. This sequence encodes CASSFGSSGGARETQYF. Supplemented by reference TRBV5-5 and TRBJ2-5, the full variable domain reads DAGVTQSPTHLIKTRGQQVTLRCSPISGHKSVSWYQQVLGQGPQFIFQYYEKEERGRGNFPDRFSARQFPNYSSELNVNALLLGDSALYLCASSFGSSGGARETQYFGPGTRLLVL.

Only one count was recorded for this clone. J is TRBJ2-3 and V is TRBV24-1; 13 bases line up with TRBD2. The CDR3 spans 17 residues. With 3 bases clipped from V and 3 bases from J, the junction kept 5 bases outside the gene matches. Germline V CDR1 and CDR2: KGHDR, SFDVKD. The CDR3 coding sequence is TGTGCCACCAGTGATCGCTGGACTAGCGGGAGTACAGATACGCAGTATTTT. Its translation is CATSDRWTSGSTDTQYF.

This chain joins TRBV4-2 and TRBJ1-1, with 8 bases fitting TRBD1. There are 15 residues in the CDR3. V dropped 3 bases and J dropped 6; count of bases not matched to a gene: 9. The germline gives CDR1 LGHNA, CDR2 YNFKEQ. CDR3 sequence (DNA): TGTGCCAGCAGCCATTCGGACAGGGATCAAGCTGAAGCTTTCTTT. This translates into CASSHSDRDQAEAFF.

The chain uses TRBV7-3 and TRBJ1-2; 9 nucleotides match TRBD1. The CDR3 has 13 residues. V was clipped by 8 bases and J by 1 base; unmatched bases: 2. Germline values: CDR1 SGHTA, CDR2 FQGTGA. The CDR3 here is CASGQGLNYGYTF. The CDR3 nucleotides are TGTGCCAGCGGACAGGGGCTTAACTATGGCTACACCTTC. Based on the CDR3 plus reference TRBV7-3 and TRBJ1-2, the full variable domain is GAGVSQTPSNKVTEKGKYVELRCDPISGHTALYWYRQSLGQGPEFLIYFQGTGAADDSGLPNDRFFAVRPEGSVSTLKIQRTERGDSAVYLCASGQGLNYGYTFGSGTRLTVV.